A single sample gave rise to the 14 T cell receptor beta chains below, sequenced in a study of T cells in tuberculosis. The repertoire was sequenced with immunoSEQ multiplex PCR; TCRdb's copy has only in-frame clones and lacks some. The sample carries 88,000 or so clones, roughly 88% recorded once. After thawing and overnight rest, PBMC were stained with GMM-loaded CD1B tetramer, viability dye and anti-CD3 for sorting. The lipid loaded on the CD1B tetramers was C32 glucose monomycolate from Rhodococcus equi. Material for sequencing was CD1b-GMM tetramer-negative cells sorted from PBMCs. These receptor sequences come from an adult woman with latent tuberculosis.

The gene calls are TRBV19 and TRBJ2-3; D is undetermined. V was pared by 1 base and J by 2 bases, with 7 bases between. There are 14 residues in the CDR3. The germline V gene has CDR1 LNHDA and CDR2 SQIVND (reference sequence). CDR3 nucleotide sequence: TGTGCCAGTAGTATAGGGCTCCACACAGATACGCAGTATTTT. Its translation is CASSIGLHTDTQYF.

CDR3: CASSLSFAGGPYNEQFF. CDR3 in DNA: TGTGCCAGCAGCTTATCTTTTGCGGGGGGCCCATACAATGAGCAGTTCTTC. This sequence joins TRBV11-2 and TRBJ2-1, with 8 positions matching TRBD2. This CDR3 contains 17 residues. V lost 2 bases, J lost 4 bases, and 10 bases stayed unmatched. Germline V gives CDR1 SGHAT, CDR2 FQNNGV.

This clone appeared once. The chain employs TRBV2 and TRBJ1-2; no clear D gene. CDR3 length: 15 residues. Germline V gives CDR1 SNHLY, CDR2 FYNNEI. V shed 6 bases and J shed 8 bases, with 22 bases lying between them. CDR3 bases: TGTGCCAGCAGGGGAGGATTAGGCGCTCCCTACGGCTACACCTTC. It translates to CASRGGLGAPYGYTF. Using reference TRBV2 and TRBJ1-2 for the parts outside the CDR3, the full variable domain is EPEVTQTPSHQVTQMGQEVILRCVPISNHLYFYWYRQILGQKVEFLVSFYNNEISEKSEIFDDQFSVERPDGSNFTLKIRSTKLEDSAMYFCASRGGLGAPYGYTFGSGTRLTVV.

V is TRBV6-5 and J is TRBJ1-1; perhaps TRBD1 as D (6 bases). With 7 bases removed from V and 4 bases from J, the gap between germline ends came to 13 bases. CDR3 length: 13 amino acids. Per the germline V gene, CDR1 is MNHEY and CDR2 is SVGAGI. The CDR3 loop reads CASILTGTTEAFF. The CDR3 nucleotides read TGTGCCAGCATCCTTACAGGGACCACTGAAGCTTTCTTT.

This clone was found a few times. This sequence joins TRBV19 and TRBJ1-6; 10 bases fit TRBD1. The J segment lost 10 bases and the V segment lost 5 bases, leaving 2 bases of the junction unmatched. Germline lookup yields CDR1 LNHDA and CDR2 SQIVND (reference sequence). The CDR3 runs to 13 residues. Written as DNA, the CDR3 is TGTGCCAGTAGTGGGACAGGGGACTCACCCCTCCACTTT. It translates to CASSGTGDSPLHF.

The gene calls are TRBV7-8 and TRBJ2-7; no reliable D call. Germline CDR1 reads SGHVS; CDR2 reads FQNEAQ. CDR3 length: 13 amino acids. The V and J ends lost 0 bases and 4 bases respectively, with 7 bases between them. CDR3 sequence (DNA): TGTGCCAGCAGCTTAGCACTCGATTACGAGCAGTACTTC. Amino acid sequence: CASSLALDYEQYF.

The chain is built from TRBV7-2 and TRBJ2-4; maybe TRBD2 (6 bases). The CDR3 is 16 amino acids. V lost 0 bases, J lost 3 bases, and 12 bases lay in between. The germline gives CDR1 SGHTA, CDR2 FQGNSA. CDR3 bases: TGTGCCAGCAGCTTAGCGGGGGGAACCCTCAAAAACATTCAGTACTTC. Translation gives CASSLAGGTLKNIQYF.

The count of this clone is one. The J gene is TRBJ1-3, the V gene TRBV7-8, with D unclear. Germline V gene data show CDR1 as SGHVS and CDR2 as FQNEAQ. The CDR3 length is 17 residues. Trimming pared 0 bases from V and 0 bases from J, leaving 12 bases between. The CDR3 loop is CASSLAVPEISGNTIYF. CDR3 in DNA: TGTGCCAGCAGCTTAGCGGTCCCTGAGATCTCTGGAAACACCATATATTTT.

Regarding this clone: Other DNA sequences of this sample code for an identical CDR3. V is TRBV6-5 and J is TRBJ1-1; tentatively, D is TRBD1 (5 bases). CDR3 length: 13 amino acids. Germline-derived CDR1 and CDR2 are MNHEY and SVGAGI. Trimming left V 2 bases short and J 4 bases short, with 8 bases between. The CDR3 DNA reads TGTGCCAGCAGTTACACGGGGGGCACTGAAGCTTTCTTT. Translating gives CASSYTGGTEAFF.

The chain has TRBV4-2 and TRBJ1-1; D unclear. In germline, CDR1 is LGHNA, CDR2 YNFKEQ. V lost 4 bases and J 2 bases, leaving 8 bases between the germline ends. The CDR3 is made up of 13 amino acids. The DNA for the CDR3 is TGTGCCAGCAGCCTAACCAGAAACACTGAAGCTTTCTTT. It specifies CASSLTRNTEAFF.

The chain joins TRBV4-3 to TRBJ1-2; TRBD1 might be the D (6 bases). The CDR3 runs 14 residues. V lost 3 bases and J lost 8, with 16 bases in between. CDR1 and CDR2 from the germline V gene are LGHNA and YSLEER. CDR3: CASSQNREISGYTF. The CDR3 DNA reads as TGCGCCAGCAGCCAGAACAGGGAAATTAGCGGCTACACCTTC.

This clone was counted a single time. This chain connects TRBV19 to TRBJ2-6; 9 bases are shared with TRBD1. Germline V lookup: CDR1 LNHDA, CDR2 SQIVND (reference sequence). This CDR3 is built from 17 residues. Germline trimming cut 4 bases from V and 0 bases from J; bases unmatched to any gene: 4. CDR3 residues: CASSTGTGSSGANVLTF. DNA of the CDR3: TGTGCCAGTAGTACAGGGACAGGGAGCTCTGGGGCCAACGTCCTGACTTTC.

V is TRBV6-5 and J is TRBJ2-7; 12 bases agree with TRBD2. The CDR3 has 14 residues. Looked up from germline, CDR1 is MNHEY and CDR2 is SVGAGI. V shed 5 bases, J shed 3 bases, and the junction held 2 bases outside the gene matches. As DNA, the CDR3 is TGTGCCAGCAGTCGGACTAGCGGGGACTACGAGCAGTACTTC. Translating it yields CASSRTSGDYEQYF.

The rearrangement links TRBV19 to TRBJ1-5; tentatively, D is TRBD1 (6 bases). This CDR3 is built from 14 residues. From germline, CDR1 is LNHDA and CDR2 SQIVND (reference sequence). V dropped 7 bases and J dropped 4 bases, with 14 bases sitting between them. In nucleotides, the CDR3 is TGTGCCAGTAAAATCCGGGACACTAATCAGCCCCAGCATTTT. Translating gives CASKIRDTNQPQHF.